This T cell receptor beta chain was sequenced in a study of cytomegalovirus exposure and HLA in healthy donors. Study at large: Inside one of the first data releases sat 80 million to 95 million unique TCRs taken from HLA-typed donors. There were 350 to 400 genotyped donors. Of these, about 81% fell in the genetic ancestry cluster associated with self-reported Caucasian donors.

Study-level points and caveats: Whilst most TCR sequences proved rare, a subset of public TCRs occurred across many donors. Later, TCR association rates were found to vary by HLA locus, highest for DRB1 and lowest for HLA-C.

Germline lookup yields CDR1 LGHNA and CDR2 YNFKEQ. V was clipped by 3 bases and J by 0 bases, with 11 bases between them. This CDR3 comprises 15 residues. Worth noting for this clone: The antigen is undetermined.

The PCR ran on 60 Vbeta and 13 Jbeta primers. The protocol was immunoSEQ multiplex PCR, while the TCRdb copy is restricted to in-frame clones and leaves out a portion. The sample yields 100,000 to 130,000 clones, 70% to 80% seen once. The J gene is TRBJ1-2, the V gene TRBV4-2; weak D call: TRBD1 (6 bases). The sequence derives from a man aged 18-30 years in good health and CMV-seronegative. Input material: PBMCs. CDR3 in DNA: TGTGCCAGCAGCCAGTACAGGGACGCTAACTATGGCTACACCTTC. Translation: CASSQYRDANYGYTF.